The source of this T cell receptor beta chain is a study of blood T cell repertoires in COVID-19 (dated by TCRdb to between 2020 and 2021). Study-level background: Collaborator samples came from the United States, Italy and Spain and covered acute and convalescent phases of COVID-19. The material from the prospective study consisted of cDNA or gDNA derived from T cells, B-cell-depleted T cells, or PBMCs. The dataset comprised deeply sampled blood TCRbeta repertoires from subjects exposed to, actively infected with, or recovered from COVID-19. The repertoires were released in a freely available public database intended as a resource for research on the immune response to SARS-CoV-2. Samples came from the ongoing ImmuneRACE study (first 160 participants) plus 1,254 subjects from 6 global collaborators. Nearly every sample came with metadata listing a de-identified subject ID, COVID-19 status, age in years and sex. Where available, HLA class I and class II types were taken from metadata supplied by the sample provider and were not determined by assay-based typing. General conclusions and limits of the study: The quantity of clinical and demographic metadata differed by source and by participant and was supplied without curation.

About this clone itself: Its antigen target is currently unknown. The record has no base qualities; no much larger clone is one base away.

The collaborating institutions used their own protocols to collect whole blood in K2EDTA tubes. For TCRbeta analysis, collaborators shipped samples as frozen whole blood, isolated PBMCs, or DNA extracted from either of those sample types. The immunoSEQ Assay, a bias-controlled multiplex PCR, was used to amplify TCRbeta CDR3 regions from genomic DNA. In the source study's methods: Within the assay, amplification of reference gene primers was used to estimate how many nucleated cells each sample contained. To quantify the absolute abundance of each unique TCRbeta CDR3 rearrangement, sequence reads were collapsed and filtered. For each sample, productive Simpson clonality was calculated by taking the square root of Simpson's diversity index across productive rearrangements. The clones in this table, taken by TCRdb from immuneACCESS, are in-frame only. Not every clone is retained; where verified, under half of the shortfall comes from an unresolved V gene, and the cause of the rest is unknown. That table furnishes V, J and clone size, whereas the DNA furnished D and trimming. The sample includes some 120,000 clones, with roughly 86% observed a single time. The leading ten clones occupy less than 4.5% of the sample.

The CDR3 runs 14 amino acids, cysteine and phenylalanine included. The read is trimmed to its CDR3 DNA, 42 bases read in frame from base 1. Based on the germline V gene, the CDR1 and CDR2 sequences are SGDLS and YYNGEE. At the junction V is shortened by 4 bases and J by 8 bases, with 18 bases in between. The clonotype originates from a woman aged 55-75 years with acute or convalescent COVID-19. The specimen was peripheral blood. The chain is encoded by TRBV9 joined to TRBJ1-2; TRBD1 is a possible D gene, resting on 6 matching bases. The CDR3 protein: CASSPGGDMIGYTF. The DNA sequence reads TGTGCCAGCAGCCCCGGGGGGGACATGATAGGCTACACCTTC.